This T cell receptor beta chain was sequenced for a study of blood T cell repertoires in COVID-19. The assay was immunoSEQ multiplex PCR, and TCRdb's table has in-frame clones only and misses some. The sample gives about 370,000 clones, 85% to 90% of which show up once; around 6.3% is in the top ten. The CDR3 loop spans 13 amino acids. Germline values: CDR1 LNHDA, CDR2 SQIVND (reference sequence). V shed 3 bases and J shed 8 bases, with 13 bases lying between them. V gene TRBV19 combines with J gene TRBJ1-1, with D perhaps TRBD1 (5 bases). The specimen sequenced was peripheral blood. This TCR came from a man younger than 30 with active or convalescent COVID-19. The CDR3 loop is CASSIGTGWEAFF. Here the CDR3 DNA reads TGTGCCAGTAGTATCGGGACTGGGTGGGAAGCTTTCTTT.